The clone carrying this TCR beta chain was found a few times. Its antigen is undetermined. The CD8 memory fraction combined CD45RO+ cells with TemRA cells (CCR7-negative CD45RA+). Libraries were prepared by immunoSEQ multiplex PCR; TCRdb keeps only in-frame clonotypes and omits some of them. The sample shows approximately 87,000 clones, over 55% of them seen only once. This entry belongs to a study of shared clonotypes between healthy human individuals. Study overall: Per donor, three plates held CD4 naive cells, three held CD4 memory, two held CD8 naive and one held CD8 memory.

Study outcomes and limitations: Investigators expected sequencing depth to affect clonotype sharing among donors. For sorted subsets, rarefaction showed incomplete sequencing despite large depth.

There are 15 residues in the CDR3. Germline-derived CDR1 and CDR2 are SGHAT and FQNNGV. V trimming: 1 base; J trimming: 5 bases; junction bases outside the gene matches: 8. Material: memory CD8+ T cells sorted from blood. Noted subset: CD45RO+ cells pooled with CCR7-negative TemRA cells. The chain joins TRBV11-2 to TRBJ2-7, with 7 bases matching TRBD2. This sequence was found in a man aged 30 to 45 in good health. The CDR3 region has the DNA TGTGCCAGCAGCTTAGTCGGGAGGACCTTACACGAGCAGTACTTC. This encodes CASSLVGRTLHEQYF.